These T cell receptor beta chains were read from a single sample in a study of T cell repertoires in cytomegalovirus infection. MiXCR, run by TCRdb on the reads, gives a single entry per CDR3 protein. In the table there are around 530,000 distinct CDR3 sequences, more than 25% of which are singletons. The sample taken for sequencing was PBMCs. The receptors were sampled from a human donor in good health (CMV status not recorded). Some clones in this sample may be carry-over from other donors' samples. Each CDR3 is given with its conserved first and last residue. Fields, in order: CDR3 protein, CDR3 DNA, J gene, D gene, V gene, clone size. The D gene is left open where the match is weak. Some rows have no size entry. The others give once, few or many, or a class for an expanded clone.

CDR3aa: CASSVGTASSYNEQFF
CDR3nt: TGTGCCAGCAGCGTGGGGACGGCAAGCTCCTACAATGAGCAGTTCTTC
j_gene: TRBJ2-1
d_gene: -
v_gene: TRBV12-3/TRBV12-4
abundance: -

CDR3aa: CSSQGHNEKLFF
CDR3nt: TGCAGTTCCCAGGGACATAATGAAAAACTGTTTTTT
j_gene: TRBJ1-4
d_gene: -
v_gene: TRBV20-1
abundance: -

CDR3aa: CASMSPGQPTDTQYF
CDR3nt: TGTGCCAGCATGTCGCCGGGACAGCCCACAGATACGCAGTATTTT
j_gene: TRBJ2-3
d_gene: TRBD1
v_gene: TRBV27
abundance: few

CDR3aa: CASSRSSGNEQFF
CDR3nt: TGTGCCAGCAGCCGGTCTAGCGGGAATGAGCAGTTCTTC
j_gene: TRBJ2-1
d_gene: TRBD2
v_gene: TRBV3-1
abundance: -

CDR3aa: CASSQGIGQGNSNQPQHF
CDR3nt: TGTGCCAGCAGCCAAGGGATAGGACAGGGGAACAGCAATCAGCCCCAGCATTTT
j_gene: TRBJ1-5
d_gene: TRBD1
v_gene: TRBV3-1
abundance: -

CDR3aa: CASSLRASGQGRQPQHF
CDR3nt: TGTGCCAGCAGTTTAAGAGCTTCGGGACAGGGGCGTCAGCCCCAGCATTTT
j_gene: TRBJ1-5
d_gene: TRBD1
v_gene: TRBV27
abundance: few

CDR3aa: CASSLRGGTTGNTIYF
CDR3nt: TGTGCCAGCAGTCTCCGGGGGGGAACTACTGGAAACACCATATATTTT
j_gene: TRBJ1-3
d_gene: -
v_gene: TRBV12-3/TRBV12-4
abundance: many

CDR3aa: CASSGDRGSNSTDTQYF
CDR3nt: TGTGCCAGCAGCGGGGACAGGGGCTCGAATAGCACAGATACGCAGTATTTT
j_gene: TRBJ2-3
d_gene: TRBD1
v_gene: TRBV7-9
abundance: many

CDR3aa: CATSRDWGYGYTF
CDR3nt: TGTGCCACCAGCAGAGATTGGGGTTATGGCTACACCTTC
j_gene: TRBJ1-2
d_gene: -
v_gene: TRBV15
abundance: -

CDR3aa: CASSLIQDYGYTF
CDR3nt: TGTGCCAGCAGTTTGATCCAGGACTATGGCTACACCTTC
j_gene: TRBJ1-2
d_gene: -
v_gene: TRBV28
abundance: -

CDR3aa: CASSPPETPRNTEAFF
CDR3nt: TGTGCCAGCAGCCCACCAGAGACGCCCAGGAACACTGAAGCTTTCTTT
j_gene: TRBJ1-1
d_gene: -
v_gene: TRBV7-2
abundance: -

CDR3aa: CASSESIGGGGNAYEQYF
CDR3nt: TGTGCCAGCAGTGAATCTATTGGCGGTGGAGGTAATGCCTACGAGCAGTACTTC
j_gene: TRBJ2-7
d_gene: -
v_gene: TRBV25-1
abundance: -

CDR3aa: CASGAVGRGQPQHF
CDR3nt: TGTGCCAGCGGGGCGGTCGGACGAGGTCAGCCCCAGCATTTT
j_gene: TRBJ1-5
d_gene: -
v_gene: TRBV28
abundance: few

CDR3aa: CASSSLAGMSTQYF
CDR3nt: TGTGCCAGCAGCTCCTTAGCGGGAATGAGTACGCAGTATTTT
j_gene: TRBJ2-3
d_gene: TRBD2
v_gene: TRBV7-2
abundance: few

CDR3aa: CASSLAGNPPGELFF
CDR3nt: TGTGCCAGCAGCTTAGCGGGAAATCCCCCCGGGGAGCTGTTTTTT
j_gene: TRBJ2-2
d_gene: -
v_gene: TRBV7-9
abundance: few

CDR3aa: CASSMTGLRPGNTIYF
CDR3nt: TGTGCCAGTAGTATGACAGGGCTCCGGCCTGGAAACACCATATATTTT
j_gene: TRBJ1-3
d_gene: TRBD1
v_gene: TRBV19
abundance: -

CDR3aa: CAISSGTGGYNEQFF
CDR3nt: TGTGCCATCAGTTCCGGGACAGGGGGTTACAATGAGCAGTTCTTC
j_gene: TRBJ2-1
d_gene: TRBD1
v_gene: TRBV10-3
abundance: few

CDR3aa: CASSRQGELNTGELFF
CDR3nt: TGTGCCAGCAGCCGACAGGGCGAGTTGAACACCGGGGAGCTGTTTTTT
j_gene: TRBJ2-2
d_gene: TRBD1
v_gene: TRBV7-6
abundance: many

CDR3aa: CASSYSFAGGSSGNTIYF
CDR3nt: TGTGCCAGCAGTTACTCCTTCGCCGGGGGGTCCTCTGGAAACACCATATATTTT
j_gene: TRBJ1-3
d_gene: -
v_gene: TRBV6-5
abundance: -

CDR3aa: CSAATGTTYGEQFF
CDR3nt: TGCAGTGCTGCGACAGGGACAACTTATGGTGAGCAGTTCTTC
j_gene: TRBJ2-1
d_gene: TRBD1
v_gene: TRBV20-1
abundance: -

CDR3aa: CASSQPQGFTDTQYF
CDR3nt: TGTGCCAGCAGCCAACCACAGGGTTTTACTGATACGCAGTATTTT
j_gene: TRBJ2-3
d_gene: -
v_gene: TRBV7-9
abundance: -

CDR3aa: CSARDKGAANTGELFF
CDR3nt: TGCAGTGCTAGAGATAAGGGGGCCGCTAACACCGGGGAGCTGTTTTTT
j_gene: TRBJ2-2
d_gene: TRBD1
v_gene: TRBV20-1
abundance: few

CDR3aa: CASSEALTVSTDTQYF
CDR3nt: TGTGCCAGCAGTGAAGCGCTTACAGTTAGCACAGATACGCAGTATTTT
j_gene: TRBJ2-3
d_gene: -
v_gene: TRBV2
abundance: -

CDR3aa: CASGGQQETQYF
CDR3nt: TGTGCCAGCGGGGGACAGCAAGAGACCCAGTACTTC
j_gene: TRBJ2-5
d_gene: TRBD1
v_gene: TRBV6-1
abundance: -

CDR3aa: CASSSDRRTYEQYF
CDR3nt: TGTGCCAGCTCATCCGACAGGAGGACCTACGAGCAGTACTTC
j_gene: TRBJ2-7
d_gene: -
v_gene: TRBV18
abundance: -

CDR3aa: CASSLAWTGPTNTGELFF
CDR3nt: TGTGCCAGCAGCTTAGCGTGGACAGGCCCCACGAACACCGGGGAGCTGTTTTTT
j_gene: TRBJ2-2
d_gene: TRBD1
v_gene: TRBV7-2
abundance: -

CDR3aa: CASMQGAGTGELFF
CDR3nt: TGTGCCAGCATGCAGGGGGCGGGCACCGGGGAGCTGTTTTTT
j_gene: TRBJ2-2
d_gene: TRBD1
v_gene: TRBV28
abundance: few

CDR3aa: CASSIGGPARYDEQFF
CDR3nt: TGTGCCAGTAGTATAGGGGGGCCCGCCAGGTACGATGAGCAGTTCTTC
j_gene: TRBJ2-1
d_gene: -
v_gene: TRBV19
abundance: few

CDR3aa: CASSPLGENGYTF
CDR3nt: TGTGCCAGCAGCCCCCTCGGAGAAAATGGCTACACCTTC
j_gene: TRBJ1-2
d_gene: -
v_gene: TRBV14
abundance: -

CDR3aa: CASSWSRAGDNEQFF
CDR3nt: TGTGCCAGCAGCTGGTCTCGAGCGGGGGACAATGAGCAGTTCTTC
j_gene: TRBJ2-1
d_gene: TRBD2
v_gene: TRBV7-2
abundance: few

CDR3aa: CASSRLAGDLETQYF
CDR3nt: TGTGCCAGCAGCCGACTAGCGGGAGACTTAGAGACCCAGTACTTC
j_gene: TRBJ2-5
d_gene: TRBD2
v_gene: TRBV6-1
abundance: few

CDR3aa: CASSLRPLRAGATDTQYF
CDR3nt: TGTGCCAGCAGTTTAAGGCCCCTCCGGGCGGGAGCGACAGATACGCAGTATTTT
j_gene: TRBJ2-3
d_gene: TRBD2
v_gene: TRBV12-3/TRBV12-4
abundance: few

CDR3aa: CASSRTGPDEKLFF
CDR3nt: TGTGCCAGCAGCCGGACAGGTCCCGATGAAAAACTGTTTTTT
j_gene: TRBJ1-4
d_gene: TRBD1
v_gene: TRBV28
abundance: few

CDR3aa: CASSSATSGNTIYF
CDR3nt: TGTGCCAGCAGCTCAGCTACCTCTGGAAACACCATATATTTT
j_gene: TRBJ1-3
d_gene: -
v_gene: TRBV12-3/TRBV12-4
abundance: many

CDR3aa: CSAVMRNEQYF
CDR3nt: TGCAGCGCTGTTATGAGGAACGAGCAGTACTTC
j_gene: TRBJ2-7
d_gene: -
v_gene: TRBV29-1
abundance: -

CDR3aa: CASSQPGQYLTPKETQYF
CDR3nt: TGCGCCAGCAGTCAACCTGGACAGTACCTTACCCCCAAAGAGACCCAGTACTTC
j_gene: TRBJ2-5
d_gene: -
v_gene: TRBV23-1
abundance: once

CDR3aa: CASSNPLRELYNEQFF
CDR3nt: TGTGCCAGCAGCAACCCTTTGCGGGAGTTATACAATGAGCAGTTCTTC
j_gene: TRBJ2-1
d_gene: TRBD2
v_gene: TRBV5-4
abundance: -

CDR3aa: CTSSLAGPDSGNTIYF
CDR3nt: TGTACCAGCAGCTTAGCGGGGCCAGACTCTGGAAACACCATATATTTT
j_gene: TRBJ1-3
d_gene: -
v_gene: TRBV7-6
abundance: once

CDR3aa: CATRQSSGNTIYF
CDR3nt: TGTGCCACCCGGCAAAGCTCTGGAAACACCATATATTTT
j_gene: TRBJ1-3
d_gene: -
v_gene: TRBV10-3
abundance: -

CDR3aa: CASSLTSGSVSTDTQYF
CDR3nt: TGTGCCAGCAGCTTGACTAGCGGGAGCGTCAGCACAGATACGCAGTATTTT
j_gene: TRBJ2-3
d_gene: TRBD2
v_gene: TRBV11-2
abundance: few

CDR3aa: CASSQGGRANREQFF
CDR3nt: TGTGCCAGCAGCCAAGGCGGGAGGGCCAATCGTGAGCAGTTCTTC
j_gene: TRBJ2-1
d_gene: TRBD2
v_gene: TRBV3-1
abundance: few

CDR3aa: CASSRLSEPDTEAFF
CDR3nt: TGCGCCAGCAGCCGACTTTCGGAGCCGGACACTGAAGCTTTCTTT
j_gene: TRBJ1-1
d_gene: -
v_gene: TRBV4-1
abundance: few

CDR3aa: CASSYGWGQGGSEQYF
CDR3nt: TGTGCCAGCAGTTACGGATGGGGGCAAGGGGGCTCCGAGCAGTACTTC
j_gene: TRBJ2-7
d_gene: TRBD1
v_gene: TRBV27
abundance: few

CDR3aa: CASSQEPYYEQYF
CDR3nt: TGTGCCAGCAGCCAAGAGCCGTACTACGAGCAGTACTTC
j_gene: TRBJ2-7
d_gene: -
v_gene: TRBV4-1
abundance: once

CDR3aa: CASITGGTLFSYNEQFF
CDR3nt: TGTGCCAGCATAACGGGAGGGACCCTTTTCTCCTACAATGAGCAGTTCTTC
j_gene: TRBJ2-1
d_gene: TRBD2
v_gene: TRBV6-6
abundance: few

CDR3aa: CASSPYTKLGGQETQYF
CDR3nt: TGTGCCAGCAGCCCCTACACCAAACTGGGAGGCCAAGAGACCCAGTACTTC
j_gene: TRBJ2-5
d_gene: -
v_gene: TRBV11-3
abundance: -

CDR3aa: CASSPTGLNYGYTF
CDR3nt: TGTGCCAGCAGCCCAACCGGGCTAAACTATGGCTACACCTTC
j_gene: TRBJ1-2
d_gene: -
v_gene: TRBV7-3
abundance: many

CDR3aa: CASSSDRGWSTSYNEQFF
CDR3nt: TGTGCCAGTAGTAGCGATAGGGGGTGGAGCACCTCCTACAATGAGCAGTTCTTC
j_gene: TRBJ2-1
d_gene: -
v_gene: TRBV19
abundance: few

CDR3aa: CASSLQTNEKLFF
CDR3nt: TGTGCCAGCAGTTTGCAAACTAATGAAAAACTGTTTTTT
j_gene: TRBJ1-4
d_gene: -
v_gene: TRBV27
abundance: -

CDR3aa: CASTNGGRPVLF
CDR3nt: TGTGCCAGCACTAACGGGGGGAGGCCCGTGCTTTTT
j_gene: TRBJ2-2
d_gene: TRBD2
v_gene: TRBV7-6
abundance: -

CDR3aa: CASSLLGLAGFGEQFF
CDR3nt: TGTGCCAGTAGTCTATTAGGACTAGCGGGGTTCGGTGAGCAGTTCTTC
j_gene: TRBJ2-1
d_gene: TRBD2
v_gene: TRBV19
abundance: -